This passage covers 5 T cell receptor beta chains from one sample sequenced in a study of T cells in narcolepsy. Repertoires were generated with immunoSEQ multiplex PCR, while TCRdb's copy carries only in-frame clones and drops some. The data contain around 19,000 clones, under 85% of them singletons. The specimen was memory (CD45RA-) CD4+ T cells from blood. The source of these receptors is a human donor in good health.

This clone was recorded once. The chain employs TRBV7-3 and TRBJ1-1; a possible D gene is TRBD1 (5 bases). The CDR3 contains 14 residues. Trimming pared 5 bases from V and 0 bases from J, leaving 10 bases between. Germline V gene data show CDR1 as SGHTA and CDR2 as FQGTGA. The CDR3 loop is CASSLGRMNTEAFF. DNA for the CDR3: TGTGCCAGCAGCCTGGGACGGATGAACACTGAAGCTTTCTTT.

This rearrangement joins TRBV12-5 to TRBJ2-3; D is ambiguous. The V end lost 5 bases, the J end lost 5 bases, and 2 bases lay between the germline ends. The CDR3 runs to 10 residues. Germline CDR1 reads LGHNT; CDR2 reads FRNRAP. CDR3 in amino acids: CASGRDTQYF. The CDR3 DNA is TGTGCTAGTGGTCGAGATACGCAGTATTTT.

J is TRBJ1-1 and V is TRBV2, with 8 nucleotides matching TRBD1. Germline CDR1 reads SNHLY; CDR2 reads FYNNEI. The V and J ends lost 5 bases and 3 bases, in that order; junction bases with no gene match: 5. This CDR3 has 14 residues. The CDR3: CASSSQGAHTEAFF. The CDR3 DNA reads as TGTGCCAGCAGTTCCCAGGGGGCACACACTGAAGCTTTCTTT.

The chain joins TRBV5-1 to TRBJ1-4; D is undetermined. CDR1 and CDR2 from the germline V gene are SGHRS and YFSETQ. The length of the CDR3 is 13 residues. V shed 0 bases and J shed 7 bases, with 7 bases lying between them. The DNA of the CDR3 is TGCGCCAGCAGCTTGGACTGGGCTGAAAAACTGTTTTTT. Translation gives CASSLDWAEKLFF.

The rearrangement uses TRBV2 and TRBJ1-5; 7 nucleotides line up with TRBD1. V gave up 3 bases and J gave up 0 bases; unmatched junction bases: 2. The CDR3 consists of 15 residues. Germline V gives CDR1 SNHLY, CDR2 FYNNEI. CDR3 coding DNA: TGTGCCAGCAGTGACGGGACAGCTAGCAATCAGCCCCAGCATTTT. Protein product: CASSDGTASNQPQHF.